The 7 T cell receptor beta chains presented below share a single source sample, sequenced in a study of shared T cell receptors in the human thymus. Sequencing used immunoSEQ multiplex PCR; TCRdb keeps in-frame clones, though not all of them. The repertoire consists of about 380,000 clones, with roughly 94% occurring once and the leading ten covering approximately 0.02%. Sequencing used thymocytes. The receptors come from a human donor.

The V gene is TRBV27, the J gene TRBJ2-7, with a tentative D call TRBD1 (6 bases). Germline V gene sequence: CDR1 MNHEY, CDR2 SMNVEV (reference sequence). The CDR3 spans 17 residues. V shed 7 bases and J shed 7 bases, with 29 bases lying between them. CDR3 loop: CASTPDLPRDKRQEQYF. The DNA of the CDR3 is TGTGCCAGCACCCCCGACCTGCCCCGGGACAAGAGACAGGAGCAGTACTTC.

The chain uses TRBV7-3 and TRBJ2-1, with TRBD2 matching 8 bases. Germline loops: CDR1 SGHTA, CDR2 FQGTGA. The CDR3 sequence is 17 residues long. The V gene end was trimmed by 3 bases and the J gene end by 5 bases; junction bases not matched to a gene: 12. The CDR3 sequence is CASSFLGLAGLNNEQFF. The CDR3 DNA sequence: TGTGCCAGCAGCTTCCTGGGTTTAGCGGGACTCAACAATGAGCAGTTCTTC.

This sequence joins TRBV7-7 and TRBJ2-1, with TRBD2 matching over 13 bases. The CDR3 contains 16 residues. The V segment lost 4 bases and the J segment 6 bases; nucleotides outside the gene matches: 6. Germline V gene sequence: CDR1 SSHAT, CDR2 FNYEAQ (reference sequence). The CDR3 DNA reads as TGTGCCAGCAGCTCGACCGGACTAGCGGGAGCCAATGAGCAGTTCTTC. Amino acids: CASSSTGLAGANEQFF. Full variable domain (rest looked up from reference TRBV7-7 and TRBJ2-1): GAGVSQSPRYKVTKRGQDVTLRCDPISSHATLYWYQQALGQGPEFLTYFNYEAQPDKSGLPSDRFSAERPEGSISTLTIQRTEQRDSAMYRCASSSTGLAGANEQFFGPGTRLTVL.

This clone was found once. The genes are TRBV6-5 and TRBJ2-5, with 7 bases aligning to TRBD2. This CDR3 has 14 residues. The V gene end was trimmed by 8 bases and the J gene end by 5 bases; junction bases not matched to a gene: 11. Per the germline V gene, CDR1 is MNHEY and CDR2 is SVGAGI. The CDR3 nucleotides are TGTGCCAGCTCCAAGGGGAGGGGAATGGAGACCCAGTACTTC. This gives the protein CASSKGRGMETQYF.

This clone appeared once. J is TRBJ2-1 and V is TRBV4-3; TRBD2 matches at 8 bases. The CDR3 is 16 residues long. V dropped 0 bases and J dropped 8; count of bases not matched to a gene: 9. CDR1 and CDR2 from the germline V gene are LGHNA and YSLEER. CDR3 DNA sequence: TGCGCCAGCAGCCAAGACCCGGGACTAGGCGGCGATGAGCAGTTCTTC. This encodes CASSQDPGLGGDEQFF.

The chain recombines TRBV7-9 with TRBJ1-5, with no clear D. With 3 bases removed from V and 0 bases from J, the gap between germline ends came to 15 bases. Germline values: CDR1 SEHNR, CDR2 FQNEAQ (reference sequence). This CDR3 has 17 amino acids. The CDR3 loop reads CASSLAIQSNSNQPQHF. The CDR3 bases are TGTGCCAGCAGCTTGGCCATTCAGAGTAATAGCAATCAGCCCCAGCATTTT.

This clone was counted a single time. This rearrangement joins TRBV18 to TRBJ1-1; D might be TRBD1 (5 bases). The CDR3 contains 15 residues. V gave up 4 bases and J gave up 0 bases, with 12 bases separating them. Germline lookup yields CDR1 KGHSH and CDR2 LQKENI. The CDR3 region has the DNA TGTGCCAGCTCACGTTTGGGGCTGGTGAACACTGAAGCTTTCTTT. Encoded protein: CASSRLGLVNTEAFF.